This T cell receptor (beta chain) was sequenced in a study of T cell responses to AZD1222 COVID-19 vaccine. Study-wide points: Two doses of AZD1222 preceded a rise in Spike-specific TCR breadth and depth. It was only after the peak T cell response that any repertoires were sampled.

Points on this clone: The antigen remains undetermined.

The assay was immunoSEQ multiplex PCR, and TCRdb's table has in-frame clones only and misses some. The repertoire holds more than 100,000 clones, with approximately 91% as singletons. This clonotype was sampled from an adult in good health. This sample comprised peripheral blood, obtained on day 0 of AZD1222 vaccination.

The CDR3 reads CASSYVSSRPSYGYTF. The CDR3 nucleotides are TGTGCCAGCAGTTACGTCTCCAGCAGGCCCAGCTATGGCTACACCTTC. V usage is TRBV6-5 and J usage is TRBJ1-2; no definite D call. Trimming pared 2 bases from V and 4 bases from J, leaving 17 bases between. The germline CDR1 and CDR2 sequences are MNHEY and SVGAGI. CDR3 size: 16 residues.